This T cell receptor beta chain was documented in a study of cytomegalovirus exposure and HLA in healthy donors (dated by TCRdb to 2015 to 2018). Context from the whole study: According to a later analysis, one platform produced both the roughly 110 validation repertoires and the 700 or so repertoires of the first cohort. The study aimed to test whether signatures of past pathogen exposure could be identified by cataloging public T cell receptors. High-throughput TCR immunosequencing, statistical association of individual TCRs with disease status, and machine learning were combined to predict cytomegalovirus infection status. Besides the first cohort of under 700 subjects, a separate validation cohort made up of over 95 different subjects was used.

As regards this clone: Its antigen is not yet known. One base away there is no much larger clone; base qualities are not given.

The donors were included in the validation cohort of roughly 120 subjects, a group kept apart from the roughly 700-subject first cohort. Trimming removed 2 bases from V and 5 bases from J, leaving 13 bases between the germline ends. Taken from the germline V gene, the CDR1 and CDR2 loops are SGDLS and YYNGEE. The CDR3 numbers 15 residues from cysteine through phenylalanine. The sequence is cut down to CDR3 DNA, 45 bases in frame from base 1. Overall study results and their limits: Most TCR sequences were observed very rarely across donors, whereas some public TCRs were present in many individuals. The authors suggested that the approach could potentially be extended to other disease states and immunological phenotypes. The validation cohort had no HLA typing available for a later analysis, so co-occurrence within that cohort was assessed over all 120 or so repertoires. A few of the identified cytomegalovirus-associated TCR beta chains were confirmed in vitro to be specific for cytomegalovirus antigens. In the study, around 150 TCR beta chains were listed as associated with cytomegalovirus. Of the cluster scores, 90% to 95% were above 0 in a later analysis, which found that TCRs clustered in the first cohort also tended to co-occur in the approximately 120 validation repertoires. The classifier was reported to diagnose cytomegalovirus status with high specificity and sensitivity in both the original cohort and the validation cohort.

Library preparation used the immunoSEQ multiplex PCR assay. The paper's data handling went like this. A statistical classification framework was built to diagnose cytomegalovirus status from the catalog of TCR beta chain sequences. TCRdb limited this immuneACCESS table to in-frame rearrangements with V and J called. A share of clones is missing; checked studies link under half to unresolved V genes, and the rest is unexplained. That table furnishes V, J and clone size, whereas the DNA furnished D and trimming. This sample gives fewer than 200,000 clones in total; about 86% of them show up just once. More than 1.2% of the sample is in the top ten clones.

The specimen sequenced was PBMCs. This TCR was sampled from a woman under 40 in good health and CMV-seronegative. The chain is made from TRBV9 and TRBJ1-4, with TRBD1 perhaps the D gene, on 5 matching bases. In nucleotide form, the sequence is TGTGCCAGCAGCGTGCGGGGGGGACCCAATGAAAAACTGTTTTTT. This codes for CASSVRGGPNEKLFF.